The rows below give T cell receptor beta chains drawn from one sample of a study of CD8+ T cells in alopecia areata. This table comes from immunoSEQ multiplex PCR, and its TCRdb copy is limited to in-frame clones, with some not included. The table has approximately 180,000 clones, around 63% seen once. The sequencing used CD4+ T cells sorted from blood, collected at week 0. The receptors originated from a human donor with alopecia areata. CDR3s include the opening cysteine and the closing phenylalanine or tryptophan. D genes are given only for firm matches. The size entry is marked missing in some rows and otherwise reads once, few, many or a size class.

>TRBJ1-2|few|TRBV16|TRBD1
CASSQSIGQGAQPF
TGTGCCAGCAGCCAATCGATCGGACAGGGGGCCCAGCCCTTC
>TRBJ2-6|-|TRBV5-1|-
CASSFTRVLVLSGANVLTF
TGCGCCAGCAGCTTCACCCGGGTACTCGTCCTCTCTGGGGCCAACGTCCTGACTTTC
>TRBJ1-1|-|TRBV12-5|-
CASGLWANTEAFF
TGTGCTAGTGGTTTGTGGGCGAACACTGAAGCTTTCTTT
>TRBJ2-3|-|TRBV5-4|-
CASSADSTDTQYF
TGTGCCAGCAGCGCGGACTCCACAGATACGCAGTATTTT
>TRBJ1-2|-|TRBV19|-
CASSLNTWGYTF
TGTGCCAGTAGTCTCAACACGTGGGGCTACACCTTC
>TRBJ1-5|few|TRBV30|-
CAWRNGGNQPQHF
TGTGCCTGGAGGAATGGGGGCAATCAGCCCCAGCATTTT
>TRBJ1-5|-|TRBV6-5|-
CASSSTGSQPQHF
TGTGCCAGCAGTTCCACAGGGAGTCAGCCCCAGCATTTT
>TRBJ2-7|-|TRBV5-6|TRBD2
CASSPRITSGTYEQYF
TGTGCCAGCAGCCCGAGAATTACTAGCGGCACCTACGAGCAGTACTTC
>TRBJ2-3|-|TRBV13|-
CASSGRTGRTDTQYF
TGTGCCAGCAGCGGCCGTACAGGGAGAACAGATACGCAGTATTTT
>TRBJ1-6|-|TRBV4-1|-
CASSQHRQSEEVSPLHF
TGCGCCAGCAGCCAACACCGACAGTCCGAGGAGGTTTCACCCCTCCACTTT
>TRBJ1-2|-|TRBV30|-
CAWSVRGFKYGYTF
TGTGCCTGGAGTGTAAGAGGGTTCAAGTATGGCTACACCTTC
>TRBJ1-1|few|TRBV29-1|-
CSVDGTEAFF
TGCAGCGTTGACGGTACTGAAGCTTTCTTT
>TRBJ2-5|-|TRBV7-2|-
CASSLKATQETQYF
TGTGCCAGCAGCTTAAAGGCTACCCAAGAGACCCAGTACTTC
>TRBJ2-5|-|TRBV7-2|-
CASSFLEQTQYF
TGTGCCAGCAGCTTCCTAGAACAGACCCAGTACTTC
>TRBJ1-2|-|TRBV9|-
CASTNNWRGLENYGYTF
TGTGCCAGCACCAATAATTGGAGGGGTCTGGAAAACTATGGCTACACCTTC
>TRBJ1-1|-|TRBV7-9|-
CASSLPGGNTEAFF
TGTGCCAGCAGCTTACCAGGCGGGAACACTGAAGCTTTCTTT
>TRBJ2-7|once|TRBV30|TRBD2
CAWRPPQRGYEQYF
TGTGCCTGGAGGCCCCCCCAGCGGGGATACGAGCAGTACTTC
>TRBJ1-1|few|TRBV30|-
CAWERNPNTEAFF
TGTGCCTGGGAGCGGAATCCGAACACTGAAGCTTTCTTT
>TRBJ2-1|-|TRBV29-1|-
CSVEDTGPEFF
TGCAGCGTTGAAGATACCGGACCCGAGTTCTTC
>TRBJ1-6|-|TRBV9|-
CASSGGGYNSPLHF
TGTGCCAGCAGTGGTGGAGGATATAATTCACCCCTCCACTTT
>TRBJ1-5|-|TRBV5-1|TRBD1
CASSLTGGNQPQHF
TGCGCCAGCAGCTTAACAGGGGGCAATCAGCCCCAGCATTTT
>TRBJ1-2|-|TRBV30|TRBD1
CAWIPRGVLGYGYTF
TGTGCCTGGATCCCCAGGGGGGTGCTTGGATATGGCTACACCTTC